This T cell receptor (beta chain) derives from a study of blood T cell repertoires in COVID-19. The wider study: Samples taken during acute and convalescent COVID-19 were collected in the United States, Italy and Spain.

Germline trimming cut 3 bases from V and 6 bases from J; bases unmatched to any gene: 1. CDR3 size: 14 residues. CDR1 is MNHEY, CDR2 SMNVEV, per germline (reference sequence). Membership in each cohort depended on participant-reported clinical history. In the authors' workflow: Amplification of reference gene primers was used by the study to estimate nucleated cell counts. Clones were sequenced by immunoSEQ multiplex PCR, and TCRdb holds only the in-frame ones, with some missing. That table supplies the V and J calls and clone size; D and trimming were determined from the DNA. Of 240,000 or so clones in the sample, roughly 90% are singletons; the top ten hold under 10%.

The source is a man aged 35-49 years who had recovered from COVID-19. The chain joins TRBV27 to TRBJ1-4; 10 nucleotides line up with TRBD1. What was sequenced was PBMCs or T cells enriched from blood (not recorded which). In DNA, the CDR3 is TGTGCCAGCAGTTTGGGGACAGGGGATGAAAAACTGTTTTTT. This codes for CASSLGTGDEKLFF.